This T cell receptor beta chain was sequenced during a study of T-cell memory formation after mild COVID-19. Study as a whole: TCR clusters showed largely donor specificity.

Each CDR3 protein gets one entry after TCRdb re-called the 5' RACE reads with MiXCR. The sample lists under 200,000 distinct CDR3 sequences, roughly 31% occurring once. This clonotype was seen more than once but under ten times. The source of this sequence is an adult woman who had mild COVID-19 (a few samples of this study predate the infection). Cell type and time point are not known. The sample taken for sequencing was PBMCs or a T cell subset sorted from them (not recorded which).

Here the CDR3 DNA reads TGCGCCAGCAGCTTGGCCGGGCTAGCGGCCGGGGAGCTGTTTTTT. It encodes CASSLAGLAAGELFF. The chain links TRBV5-1 to TRBJ2-2; 7 nucleotides line up with TRBD2. V gave up 0 bases and J gave up 6 bases; unmatched junction bases: 5. The germline gives CDR1 SGHRS, CDR2 YFSETQ. The CDR3 is 15 residues long.